This T cell receptor (beta chain) was captured by sequencing in a study of blood T cell repertoires in COVID-19. Sequencing used immunoSEQ multiplex PCR; TCRdb keeps in-frame clones, though not all of them. Among 90,000 to 100,000 clones listed, 75% to 95% were seen once. CDR3 length equals 16 residues. Germline-derived CDR1 and CDR2 are KGHSH and LQKENI. The V end lost 3 bases, the J end lost 1 base, and 16 bases lay between the germline ends. Sequencing was done on a sample of peripheral blood. The sequence was collected from a man aged 50-60 years with acute or convalescent COVID-19. The chain joins TRBV18 to TRBJ2-7; weak D call: TRBD2 (6 bases). The CDR3 is CASSPTWGDSSYEQYF. CDR3 nucleotides: TGTGCCAGCTCACCCACCTGGGGGGACTCTTCCTACGAGCAGTACTTC.